These 8 T cell receptor beta chains share one sample of origin, sequenced in a study of shared clonotypes between healthy human individuals. Produced via immunoSEQ multiplex PCR; TCRdb's table is partial and in-frame only. Here the sample spans about 680,000 clones, roughly 70% being singletons. The specimen sequenced was memory CD4+ T cells sorted from blood. As for subset: CD45RA-negative fraction. These receptor sequences come from a woman aged 30 to 39 in good health.

This clone showed up just once. The genes are TRBV6-5 and TRBJ2-1; 9 bases map to TRBD2. Germline CDR1 MNHEY, CDR2 SVGAGI. The CDR3 spans 13 residues. V was clipped by 6 bases and J by 5 bases; unmatched bases: 2. The CDR3 loop reads CASRASGNNEQFF. The CDR3 coding sequence is TGTGCCAGCAGGGCTAGCGGGAACAATGAGCAGTTCTTC.

The V and J genes are TRBV7-9 and TRBJ2-2; D could derive from TRBD1 or TRBD2 (5 bases each). V lost 6 bases to trimming and J lost 2 bases, with 10 bases between them. The germline gives CDR1 SEHNR, CDR2 FQNEAQ (reference sequence). This CDR3 has 14 amino acids. This CDR3 reads CASRRDGNTGELFF. The CDR3 bases are TGTGCCAGCAGGAGGGACGGCAACACCGGGGAGCTGTTTTTT.

V and J are TRBV29-1 and TRBJ2-1, with 12 bases identical to TRBD2. V shed 3 bases and J 6 bases; nucleotides not matched to a gene: 3. CDR1 is SQVTM, CDR2 ANQGSEA, per germline. The CDR3 runs 14 residues. Here the CDR3 reads CSVDLLAGGNEQFF. The CDR3 nucleotides are TGCAGCGTTGATCTACTAGCGGGAGGCAATGAGCAGTTCTTC.

This clone was seen at least ten times. The sample contains more than one DNA sequence encoding this CDR3. The chain is built from TRBV15 and TRBJ2-3; D is ambiguous. The CDR3 runs 12 residues. V shed 4 bases and J shed 1 base, with 3 bases lying between them. Germline CDR1 LNHNV, CDR2 YYDKDF (reference sequence). The CDR3 nucleotides read TGTGCCACCAGCAACCGCACAGATACGCAGTATTTT. Residues: CATSNRTDTQYF.

V usage is TRBV7-9 and J usage is TRBJ1-1, with 8 bases that match TRBD1. The CDR3 spans 14 residues. CDR1 is SEHNR and CDR2 is FQNEAQ in the germline V gene (reference sequence). Trimming at V came to 6 bases and at J to 1 base, leaving 4 bases not matched to a gene. The CDR3 is CASSRGQANTEAFF. The CDR3 region has the DNA TGTGCCAGCAGTCGGGGACAGGCGAACACTGAAGCTTTCTTT.

This clone was found a few times. The chain carries TRBV7-9 and TRBJ1-4; D is perhaps TRBD1 (5 bases). This CDR3 region has 12 residues. Germline loops: CDR1 SEHNR, CDR2 FQNEAQ (reference sequence). V was shortened by 7 bases and J by 7 bases, with 10 bases between the two germline ends. The CDR3 nucleotides read TGTGCCAGCAACGGGCAGGGTGAAAAACTGTTTTTT. Its translation: CASNGQGEKLFF.

V is TRBV5-6 and J is TRBJ2-7, with D possibly matching TRBD1 (6 bases). Germline-derived CDR1 and CDR2 are SGHDT and YYEEEE. The CDR3 is 14 residues long. Trimming pared 3 bases from V and 6 bases from J, leaving 16 bases between. CDR3 sequence reads: CASSSLDSLGEQYF. The CDR3 DNA reads as TGTGCCAGCAGCTCTCTGGACAGCCTAGGCGAGCAGTACTTC.

Points on this clone: Other DNA sequences in the sample encode the same CDR3. The chain combines TRBV7-9 with TRBJ2-7; no clear D. Trimming took 2 bases from V and 6 from J, leaving 5 bases between them. CDR3 length: 11 residues. Germline V gene sequence: CDR1 SEHNR, CDR2 FQNEAQ (reference sequence). This CDR3 is CASSLKSEQYF. Written as DNA, the CDR3 is TGTGCCAGCAGCTTAAAATCCGAGCAGTACTTC.